The 11 T cell receptor beta chains listed next were all sequenced from one sample in a study of regulatory and conventional T cells in RAG deficiency. The sorted regulatory T cells were CD4+, CD25-high and CD127-low, with genomic DNA sequenced. Sequencing used immunoSEQ multiplex PCR; TCRdb keeps in-frame clones, though not all of them. The sample has 9,500 to 15,000 clones; roughly 94% are singletons. This sample also belongs to another study, concerning regulatory T cells. From that paper: The PCR used 52 TRBV and 13 TRBJ primers.

Sequencing was performed on CD127- CD25+ CD4+ Tregs sorted from blood. The source is a human donor in good health.

The V call is TRBV20-1, the J call TRBJ2-7, with a possible D match to TRBD2 (5 bases). The CDR3 runs 10 residues. Germline-derived CDR1 and CDR2 are DFQATT and SNEGSKA (reference sequence). V was pared by 6 bases and J by 6 bases, with 9 bases between. The CDR3 nucleotides are TGCAGTGCCCTAGGGAGCGAGCAGTACTTC. Its protein product is CSALGSEQYF.

This chain connects TRBV10-2 to TRBJ2-7; 8 bases are shared with TRBD1. Losses at the gene ends were 6 bases for V and 2 bases for J; bases not matched to a gene: 9. The germline V gene encodes CDR1 WSHSY and CDR2 SAAADI. CDR3 length equals 15 residues. The CDR3 protein is CASRLGQGLTYEQYF. DNA of the CDR3: TGCGCCAGCAGACTCGGACAGGGTTTAACCTACGAGCAGTACTTC.

This clone showed up just once. The chain has TRBV4-2 and TRBJ2-1; TRBD2 matches at 9 bases. The CDR3 is 16 amino acids. V lost 0 bases and J lost 9; bases outside the gene matches: 9. CDR1 is LGHNA, CDR2 YNFKEQ, per germline. CDR3 DNA sequence: TGTGCCAGCAGCCAAGATATGCGGGGGGGCCTTGGTGAGCAGTTCTTC. It specifies CASSQDMRGGLGEQFF.

This clone was detected only once. The chain links TRBV6-1 to TRBJ1-1; 8 bases are shared with TRBD1. J gave up 4 bases and V 5 bases, and 6 bases lay outside the gene matches. The CDR3 sequence is 14 residues long. Germline CDR1 reads MNHNS; CDR2 reads SASEGT. DNA of the CDR3: TGTGCCAGCAGTATACGACAGGGGAGCACTGAAGCTTTCTTT. Translation gives CASSIRQGSTEAFF.

The rearrangement joins TRBV29-1 to TRBJ2-4, with D tentatively TRBD2 (6 bases). V was pared by 6 bases and J by 0 bases, with 9 bases between. This CDR3 region has 13 residues. Per germline, CDR1 SQVTM and CDR2 ANQGSEA. CDR3 protein: CSVGGLAKNIQYF. CDR3 nucleotide sequence: TGCAGCGTGGGGGGACTAGCCAAAAACATTCAGTACTTC.

The chain joins TRBV6-6 to TRBJ2-5; 9 bases are shared with TRBD1. J lost 5 bases, V lost 2 bases, and 0 bases had no gene match. Germline-derived CDR1 and CDR2 are MNHNY and SVGAGI (reference sequence). CDR3 size: 13 residues. CDR3 amino acids: CASSYDRGETQYF. CDR3 coding DNA: TGTGCCAGCAGTTACGACAGGGGGGAGACCCAGTACTTC.

This clone was counted a single time. The V and J genes are TRBV28 and TRBJ1-6; D call uncertain. V lost 8 bases and J lost 3, with 8 bases in between. This CDR3 has 13 amino acids. Germline assignment: CDR1 MDHEN and CDR2 SYDVKM. The CDR3 protein is CASGRLYNSPLHF. In nucleotides, the CDR3 is TGTGCCAGCGGGAGGCTCTATAATTCACCCCTCCACTTT.

The chain employs TRBV5-5 and TRBJ1-5; tentatively, D is TRBD1 (5 bases). Deletions cut 4 bases from V and 5 bases from J, with 13 bases between. There are 14 residues in the CDR3. Germline loops: CDR1 SGHKS, CDR2 YYEKEE (reference sequence). CDR3 sequence reads: CASSPGTFYQPQHF. CDR3 nucleotides: TGTGCCAGCAGCCCCGGGACTTTTTATCAGCCCCAGCATTTT.

The V gene is TRBV6-1, the J gene TRBJ2-7, with 7 bases lining up with TRBD1. The V segment lost 7 bases and the J segment 5 bases; nucleotides outside the gene matches: 14. Looked up from germline, CDR1 is MNHNS and CDR2 is SASEGT. The CDR3 has 15 amino acids. The CDR3 region is CASTQRRQGDDEQYF. The CDR3 bases are TGTGCCAGCACCCAAAGGCGACAGGGAGACGACGAGCAGTACTTC.

The rearrangement uses TRBV10-1 and TRBJ2-2, with 8 positions matching TRBD1. The CDR3 totals 15 residues. The junction had 3 bases not matched to a gene; V was cut back by 6 bases and J by 0 bases. Germline CDR1 WNHNN, CDR2 SYGVQD (reference sequence). The CDR3 coding sequence is TGCGCCAGCAGGGCAGGGGGCGCGAACACCGGGGAGCTGTTTTTT. As protein: CASRAGGANTGELFF.

The chain joins TRBV7-9 to TRBJ2-7; 8 bases are shared with TRBD2. Germline V gene data show CDR1 as SEHNR and CDR2 as FQNEAQ (reference sequence). There are 16 residues in the CDR3. Trimming at V came to 5 bases and at J to 7 bases, leaving 16 bases not matched to a gene. The CDR3 DNA is TGTGCCAGCAGCCCAATCCCCGGGGGGGCCCCGTGGGAGCAGTACTTC. Residues: CASSPIPGGAPWEQYF.